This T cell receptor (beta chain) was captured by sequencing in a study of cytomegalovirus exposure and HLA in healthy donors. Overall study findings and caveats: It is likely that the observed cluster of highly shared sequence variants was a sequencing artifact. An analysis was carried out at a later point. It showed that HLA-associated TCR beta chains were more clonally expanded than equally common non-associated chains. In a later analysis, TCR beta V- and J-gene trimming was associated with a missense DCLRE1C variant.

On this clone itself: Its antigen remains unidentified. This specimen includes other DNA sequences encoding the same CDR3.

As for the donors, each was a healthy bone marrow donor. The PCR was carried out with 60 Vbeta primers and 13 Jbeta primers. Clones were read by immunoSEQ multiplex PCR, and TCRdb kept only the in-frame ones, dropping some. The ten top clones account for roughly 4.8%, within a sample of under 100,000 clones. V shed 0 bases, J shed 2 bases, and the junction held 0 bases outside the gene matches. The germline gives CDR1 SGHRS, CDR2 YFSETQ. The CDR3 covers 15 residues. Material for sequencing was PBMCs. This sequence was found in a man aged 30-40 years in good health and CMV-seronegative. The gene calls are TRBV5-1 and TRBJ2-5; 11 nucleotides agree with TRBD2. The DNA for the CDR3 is TGCGCCAGCAGCTTGGGACTAGCGGGGCAAGAGACCCAGTACTTC. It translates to CASSLGLAGQETQYF.